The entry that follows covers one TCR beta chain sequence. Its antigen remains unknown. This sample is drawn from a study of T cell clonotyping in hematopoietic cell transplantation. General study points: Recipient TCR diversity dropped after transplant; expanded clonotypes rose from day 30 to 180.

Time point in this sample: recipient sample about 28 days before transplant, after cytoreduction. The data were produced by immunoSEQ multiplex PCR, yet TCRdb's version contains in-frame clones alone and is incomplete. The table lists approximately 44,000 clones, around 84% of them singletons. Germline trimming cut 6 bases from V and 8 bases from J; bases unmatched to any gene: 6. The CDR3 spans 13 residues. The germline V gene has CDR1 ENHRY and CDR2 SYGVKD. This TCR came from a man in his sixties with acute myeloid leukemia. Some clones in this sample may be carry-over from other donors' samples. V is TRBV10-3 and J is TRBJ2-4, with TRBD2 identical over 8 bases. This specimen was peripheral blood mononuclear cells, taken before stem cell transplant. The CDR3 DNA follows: TGTGCCATCAGATCGGGGGGGACGGACATTCAGTACTTC. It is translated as CAIRSGGTDIQYF.